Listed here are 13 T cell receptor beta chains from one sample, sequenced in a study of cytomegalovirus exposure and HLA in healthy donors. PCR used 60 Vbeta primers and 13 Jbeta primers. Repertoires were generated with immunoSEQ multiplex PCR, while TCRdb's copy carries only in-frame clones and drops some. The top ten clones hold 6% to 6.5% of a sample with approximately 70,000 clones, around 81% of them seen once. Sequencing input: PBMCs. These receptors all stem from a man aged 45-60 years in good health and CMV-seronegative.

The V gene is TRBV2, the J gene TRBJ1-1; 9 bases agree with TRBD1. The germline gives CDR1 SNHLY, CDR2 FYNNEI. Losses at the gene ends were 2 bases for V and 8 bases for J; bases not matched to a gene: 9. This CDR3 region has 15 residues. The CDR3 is CASSEFGTGPFEAFF. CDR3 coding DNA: TGTGCCAGCAGTGAATTCGGGACAGGGCCGTTCGAAGCTTTCTTT.

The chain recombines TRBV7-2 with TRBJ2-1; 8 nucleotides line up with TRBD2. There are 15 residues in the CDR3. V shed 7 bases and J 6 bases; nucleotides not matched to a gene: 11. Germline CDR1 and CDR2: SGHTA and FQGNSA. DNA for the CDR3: TGTGCCAGCACAACGATGACTAGCGTTCCCAATGAGCAGTTCTTC. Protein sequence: CASTTMTSVPNEQFF. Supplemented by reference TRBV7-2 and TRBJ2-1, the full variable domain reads GAGVSQSPSNKVTEKGKDVELRCDPISGHTALYWYRQSLGQGLEFLIYFQGNSAPDKSGLPSDRFSAERTGGSVSTLTIQRTQQEDSAVYLCASTTMTSVPNEQFFGPGTRLTVL.

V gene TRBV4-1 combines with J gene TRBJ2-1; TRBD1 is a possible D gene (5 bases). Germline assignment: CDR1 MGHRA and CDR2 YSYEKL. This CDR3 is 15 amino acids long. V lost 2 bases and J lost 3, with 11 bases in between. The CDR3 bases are TGCGCCAGCAGCCAAAGTTTAGGGGACTACAATGAGCAGTTCTTC. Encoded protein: CASSQSLGDYNEQFF.

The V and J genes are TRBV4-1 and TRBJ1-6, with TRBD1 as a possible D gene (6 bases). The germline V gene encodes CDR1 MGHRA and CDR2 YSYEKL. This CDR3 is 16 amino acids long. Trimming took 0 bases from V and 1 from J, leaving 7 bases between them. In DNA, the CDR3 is TGCGCCAGCAGCCAAGACAGGGGATCCTATAATTCACCCCTCCACTTT. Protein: CASSQDRGSYNSPLHF.

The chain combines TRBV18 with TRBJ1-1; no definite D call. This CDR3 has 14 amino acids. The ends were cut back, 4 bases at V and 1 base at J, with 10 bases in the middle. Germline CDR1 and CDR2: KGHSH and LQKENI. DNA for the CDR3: TGTGCCAGCTCACTCCGGCGGGAGAACACTGAAGCTTTCTTT. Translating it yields CASSLRRENTEAFF.

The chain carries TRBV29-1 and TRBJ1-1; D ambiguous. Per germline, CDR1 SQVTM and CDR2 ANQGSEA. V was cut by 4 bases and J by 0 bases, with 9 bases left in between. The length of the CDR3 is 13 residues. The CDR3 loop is CSVGLRLNTEAFF. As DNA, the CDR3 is TGCAGCGTTGGCCTCAGGTTGAACACTGAAGCTTTCTTT.

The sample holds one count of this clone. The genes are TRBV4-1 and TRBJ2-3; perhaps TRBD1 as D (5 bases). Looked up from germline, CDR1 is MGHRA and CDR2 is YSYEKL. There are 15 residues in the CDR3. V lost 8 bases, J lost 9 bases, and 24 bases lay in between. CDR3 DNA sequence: TGCGCCAGCTCGACTCCGACAACCTCCCCAGGGACGCAGTATTTT. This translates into CASSTPTTSPGTQYF.

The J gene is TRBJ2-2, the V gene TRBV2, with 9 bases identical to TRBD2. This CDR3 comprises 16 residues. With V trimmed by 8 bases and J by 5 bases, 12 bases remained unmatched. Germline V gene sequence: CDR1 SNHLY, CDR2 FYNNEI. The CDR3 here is CASLAGSGGGTGELFF. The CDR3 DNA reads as TGTGCCAGCCTAGCCGGTAGCGGGGGAGGGACCGGGGAGCTGTTTTTT.

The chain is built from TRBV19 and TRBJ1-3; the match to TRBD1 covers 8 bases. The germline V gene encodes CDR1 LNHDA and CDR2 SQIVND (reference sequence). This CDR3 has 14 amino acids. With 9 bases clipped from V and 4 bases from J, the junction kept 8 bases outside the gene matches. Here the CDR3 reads CASGQGLDGNTIYF. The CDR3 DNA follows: TGTGCCAGCGGACAGGGTTTAGACGGAAACACCATATATTTT.

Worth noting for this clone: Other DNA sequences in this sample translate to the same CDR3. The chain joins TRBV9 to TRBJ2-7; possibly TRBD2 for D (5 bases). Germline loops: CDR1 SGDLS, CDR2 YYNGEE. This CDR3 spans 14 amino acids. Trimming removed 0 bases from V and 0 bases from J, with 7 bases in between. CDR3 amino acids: CASSVDTSSYEQYF. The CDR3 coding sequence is TGTGCCAGCAGCGTAGACACTAGCTCCTACGAGCAGTACTTC.

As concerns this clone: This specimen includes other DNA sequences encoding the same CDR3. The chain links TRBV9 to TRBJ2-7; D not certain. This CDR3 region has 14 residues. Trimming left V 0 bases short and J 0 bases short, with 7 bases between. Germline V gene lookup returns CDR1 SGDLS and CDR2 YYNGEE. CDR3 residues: CASSVDTSSYEQYF. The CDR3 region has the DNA TGTGCCAGCAGCGTAGATACCAGCTCCTACGAGCAGTACTTC. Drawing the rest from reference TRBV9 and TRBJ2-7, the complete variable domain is DSGVTQTPKHLITATGQRVTLRCSPRSGDLSVYWYQQSLDQGLQFLIQYYNGEERAKGNILERFSAQQFPDLHSELNLSSLELGDSALYFCASSVDTSSYEQYFGPGTRLTVT.

The DNA of the CDR3 is TGTGCCTGGAGTGTACAGGGATACGGGGAGCTGTTTTTT. Translation gives CAWSVQGYGELFF. V gene TRBV30 combines with J gene TRBJ2-2; the D gene is possibly TRBD1 (6 bases). Germline V gene sequence: CDR1 GTSNPN, CDR2 SVGIG (reference sequence). The CDR3 extends over 13 amino acids. The germline V and J ends were trimmed by 0 bases and 7 bases, with 9 bases remaining between them.

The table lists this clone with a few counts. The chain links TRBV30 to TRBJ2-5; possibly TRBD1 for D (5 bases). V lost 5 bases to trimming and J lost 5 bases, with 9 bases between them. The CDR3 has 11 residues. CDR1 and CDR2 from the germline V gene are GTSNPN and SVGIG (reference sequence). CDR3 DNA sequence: TGTGCCTGGGGGGCCGGGGAGACCCAGTACTTC. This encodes CAWGAGETQYF.